Included here is one T cell receptor beta chain sequence, with context. The target antigen is unknown. Germline V gives CDR1 KGHSH, CDR2 LQKENI. CDR3 length: 15 residues. Trimming took 0 bases from V and 6 from J; bases not matched to a gene: 7. The source of the sample is a study of Tregs in tolerant kidney transplant recipients. Sequencing used immunoSEQ multiplex PCR; TCRdb keeps in-frame clones, though not all of them. The profile shows about 78,000 clones, 85% to 95% of them singletons. Study-wide results and limits: Tolerant patients' donor-specific Tregs expanded beyond overall Tregs, suggesting antigen-driven growth.

The specimen was Tregs from blood, collected before the transplant. The gene calls are TRBV18 and TRBJ1-1; 7 bases match TRBD1. This TCR was recovered from a human donor who received a combined kidney and bone marrow transplant. CDR3 DNA sequence: TGTGCCAGCTCACCACCCGACAGGGTGGGGCCTGAAGCTTTCTTT. Protein: CASSPPDRVGPEAFF.